The clone carrying this T cell receptor beta chain was recorded once. The antigen is unknown. The source of the sample is a study of ipilimumab plus nivolumab after autologous stem cell transplantation. Turning to the study itself: Median doses per patient: about 5 ipilimumab, about 8 nivolumab. Broader study findings: TCR repertoire, Treg phenotype and gut microbiota reportedly support more study of this approach.

Germline CDR1 and CDR2: MNHEY and SMNVEV (reference sequence). The V end lost 2 bases, the J end lost 9 bases, and 17 bases lay between the germline ends. This CDR3 spans 16 amino acids. Checkpoint therapy with ipilimumab 1 mg/kg began 14 to 28 days after transplant. Patients got 3 mg/kg IV nivolumab weeks 1, 4, 7, 10, then biweekly through week 26. Sequenced by immunoSEQ multiplex PCR; TCRdb stores in-frame clones only, minus some. Of about 19,000 clones listed, approximately 85% are singletons. The specimen comprised PBMCs, sampled in a trial of ipilimumab plus nivolumab as post-transplant consolidation. The rearrangement uses TRBV27 and TRBJ1-6; D is undetermined. The source of this sequence is a male donor with diffuse large B-cell lymphoma. The CDR3 spells CASSLTGIRMGSPLHF. The DNA of the CDR3 is TGTGCCAGCAGTTTAACCGGGATTCGAATGGGTTCACCCCTCCACTTT.